This T cell receptor beta chain came from a study of blood T cell repertoires in COVID-19. The assay was immunoSEQ multiplex PCR, and TCRdb's table has in-frame clones only and misses some. Of a few hundred thousand clones listed, 91% are singletons. The cohort comprised adults aged about 18 to 89 years residing in 24 US areas. The clonotype was recovered from a human donor in a cohort exposed to, infected with or recovered from COVID-19 (not recorded which). The donor label of this sample is uncertain. The sequencing input was PBMCs or T cells enriched from blood (not recorded which).

DNA of the CDR3: TGTGCCAGCAGCCTCGACAGCCCCTACGAGCAGTACTTC. Translated, it gives CASSLDSPYEQYF. The chain uses TRBV7-9 and TRBJ2-7; D is perhaps TRBD1 (5 bases). The CDR3 totals 13 residues. Looked up from germline, CDR1 is SEHNR and CDR2 is FQNEAQ (reference sequence). V was shortened by 5 bases and J by 2 bases, with 10 bases between the two germline ends. The variable domain in full, with the rest retrieved from reference TRBV7-9 and TRBJ2-7, is DTGVSQNPRHKITKRGQNVTFRCDPISEHNRLYWYRQTLGQGPEFLTYFQNEAQLEKSRLLSDRFSAERPKGSFSTLEIQRTEQGDSAMYLCASSLDSPYEQYFGPGTRLTVT.